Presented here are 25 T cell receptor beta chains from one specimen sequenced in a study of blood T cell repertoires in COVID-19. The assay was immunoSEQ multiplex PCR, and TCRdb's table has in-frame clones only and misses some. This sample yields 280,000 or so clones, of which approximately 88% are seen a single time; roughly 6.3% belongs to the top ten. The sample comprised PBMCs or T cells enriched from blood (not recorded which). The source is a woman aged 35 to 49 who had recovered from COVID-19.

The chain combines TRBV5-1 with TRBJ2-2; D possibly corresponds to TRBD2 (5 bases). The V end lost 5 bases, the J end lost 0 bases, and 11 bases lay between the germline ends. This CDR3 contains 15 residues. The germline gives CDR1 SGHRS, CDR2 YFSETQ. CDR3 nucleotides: TGCGCCAGCAGTAGAGAACTAGCGAACACCGGGGAGCTGTTTTTT. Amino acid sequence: CASSRELANTGELFF.

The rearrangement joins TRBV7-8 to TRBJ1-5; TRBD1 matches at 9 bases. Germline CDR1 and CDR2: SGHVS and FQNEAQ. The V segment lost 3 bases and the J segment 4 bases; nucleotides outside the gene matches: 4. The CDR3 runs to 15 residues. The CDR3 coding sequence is TGTGCCAGCAGCTTCGGACAGGGGCCTAATCAGCCCCAGCATTTT. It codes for CASSFGQGPNQPQHF.

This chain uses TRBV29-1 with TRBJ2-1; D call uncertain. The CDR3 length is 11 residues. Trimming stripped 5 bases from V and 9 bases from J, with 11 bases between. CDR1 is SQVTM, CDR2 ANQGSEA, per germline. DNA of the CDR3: TGCAGCGTTCGGCGAGAGGCTGAGCAGTTCTTC. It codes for CSVRREAEQFF.

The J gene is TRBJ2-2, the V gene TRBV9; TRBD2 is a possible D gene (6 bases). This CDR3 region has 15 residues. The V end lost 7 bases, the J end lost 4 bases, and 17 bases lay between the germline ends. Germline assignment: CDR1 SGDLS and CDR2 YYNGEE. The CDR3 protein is CASAKDYFFTGELFF. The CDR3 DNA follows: TGTGCCAGCGCGAAGGACTACTTCTTCACCGGGGAGCTGTTTTTT.

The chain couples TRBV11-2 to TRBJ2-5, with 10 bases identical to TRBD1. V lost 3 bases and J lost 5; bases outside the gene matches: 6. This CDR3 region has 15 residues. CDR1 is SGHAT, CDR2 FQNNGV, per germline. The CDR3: CASSFGTGELETQYF. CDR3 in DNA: TGTGCCAGCAGCTTCGGGACAGGGGAGTTGGAGACCCAGTACTTC.

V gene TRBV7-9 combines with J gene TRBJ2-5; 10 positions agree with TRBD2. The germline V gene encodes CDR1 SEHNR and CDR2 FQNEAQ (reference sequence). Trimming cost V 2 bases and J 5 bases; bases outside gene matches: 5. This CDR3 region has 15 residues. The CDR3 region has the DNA TGTGCCAGCAGCTTATTACTAGCGGGATCCGAGACCCAGTACTTC. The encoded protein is CASSLLLAGSETQYF.

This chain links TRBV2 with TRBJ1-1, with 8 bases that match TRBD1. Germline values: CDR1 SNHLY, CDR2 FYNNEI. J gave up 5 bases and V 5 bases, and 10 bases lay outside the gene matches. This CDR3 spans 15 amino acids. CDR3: CASSRQGHAITEAFF. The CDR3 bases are TGTGCCAGCAGTCGACAGGGGCACGCCATAACTGAAGCTTTCTTT.

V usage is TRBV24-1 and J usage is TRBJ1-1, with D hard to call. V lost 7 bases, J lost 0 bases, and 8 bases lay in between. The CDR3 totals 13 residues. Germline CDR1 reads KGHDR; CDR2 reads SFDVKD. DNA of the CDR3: TGTGCCACCAGGGAGGGAATGAACACTGAAGCTTTCTTT. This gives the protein CATREGMNTEAFF.

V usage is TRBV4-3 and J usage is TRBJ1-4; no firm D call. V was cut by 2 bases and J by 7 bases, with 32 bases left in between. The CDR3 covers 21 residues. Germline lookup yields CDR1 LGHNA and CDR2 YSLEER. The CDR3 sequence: CASSQQRSTRAAVGDFEKLFF. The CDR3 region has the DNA TGCGCCAGCAGCCAACAAAGGTCCACGAGGGCGGCCGTGGGTGATTTTGAAAAACTGTTTTTT.

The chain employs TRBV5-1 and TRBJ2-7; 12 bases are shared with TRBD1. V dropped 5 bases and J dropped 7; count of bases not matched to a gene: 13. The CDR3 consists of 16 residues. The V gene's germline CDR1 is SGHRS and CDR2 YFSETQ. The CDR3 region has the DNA TGCGCCAGCAGTTCCTCCGGGACAGGGGGCCCGAGGGAGCAGTACTTC. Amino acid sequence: CASSSSGTGGPREQYF.

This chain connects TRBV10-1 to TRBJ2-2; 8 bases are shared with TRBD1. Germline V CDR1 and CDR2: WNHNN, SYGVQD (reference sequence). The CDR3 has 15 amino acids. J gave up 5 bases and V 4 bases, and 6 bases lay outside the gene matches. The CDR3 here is CASSVDRGRTGELFF. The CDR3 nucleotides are TGCGCCAGCAGTGTAGACAGGGGTAGGACCGGGGAGCTGTTTTTT.

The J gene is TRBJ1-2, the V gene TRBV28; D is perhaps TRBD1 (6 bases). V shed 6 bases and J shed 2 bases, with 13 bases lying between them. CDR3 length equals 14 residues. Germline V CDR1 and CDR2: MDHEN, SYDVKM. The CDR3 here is CASRPSTGNYGYTF. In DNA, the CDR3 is TGTGCCAGCAGGCCCTCCACAGGGAACTATGGCTACACCTTC.

The CDR3 region is CATSEGDRDTQYF. As DNA, the CDR3 is TGTGCCACCAGTGAGGGAGATAGAGATACGCAGTATTTT. V and J are TRBV24-1 and TRBJ2-3; possible D gene TRBD2, 5 bases. CDR3 length: 13 amino acids. Germline V gives CDR1 KGHDR, CDR2 SFDVKD. The ends were cut back, 4 bases at V and 5 bases at J, with 9 bases in the middle.

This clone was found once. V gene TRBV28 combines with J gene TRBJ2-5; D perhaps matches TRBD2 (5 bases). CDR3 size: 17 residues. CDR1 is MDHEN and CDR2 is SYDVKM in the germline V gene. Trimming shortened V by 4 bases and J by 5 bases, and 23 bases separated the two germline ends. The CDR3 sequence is CASSSSALPGWRETQYF. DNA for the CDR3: TGTGCCAGCAGTTCCTCCGCCCTTCCGGGATGGCGGGAGACCCAGTACTTC.

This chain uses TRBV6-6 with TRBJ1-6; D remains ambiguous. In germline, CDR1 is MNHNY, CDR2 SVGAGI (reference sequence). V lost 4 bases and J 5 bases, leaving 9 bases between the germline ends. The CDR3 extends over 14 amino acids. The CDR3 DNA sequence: TGTGCCAGCAGTTCATACGAGGATAATTCACCCCTCCACTTT. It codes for CASSSYEDNSPLHF.

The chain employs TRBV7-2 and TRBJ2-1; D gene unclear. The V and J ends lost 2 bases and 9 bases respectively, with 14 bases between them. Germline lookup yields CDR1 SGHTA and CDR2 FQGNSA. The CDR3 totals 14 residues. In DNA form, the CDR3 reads TGTGCCAGCAGCTTAAGTCAAGCTCTAGGTGAGCAGTTCTTC. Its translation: CASSLSQALGEQFF.

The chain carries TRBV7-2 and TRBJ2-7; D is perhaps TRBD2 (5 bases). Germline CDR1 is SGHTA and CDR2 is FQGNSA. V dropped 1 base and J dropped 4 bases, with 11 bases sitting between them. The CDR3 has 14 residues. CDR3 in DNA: TGTGCCAGCAGCTTAGGGGGAGTAGGGTACGAGCAGTACTTC. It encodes CASSLGGVGYEQYF.

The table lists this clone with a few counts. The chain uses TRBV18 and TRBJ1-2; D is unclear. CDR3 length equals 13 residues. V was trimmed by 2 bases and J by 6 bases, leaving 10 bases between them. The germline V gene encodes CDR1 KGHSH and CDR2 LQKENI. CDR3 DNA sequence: TGTGCCAGCTCACCAGCAGGATGGGATGGCTACACCTTC. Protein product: CASSPAGWDGYTF. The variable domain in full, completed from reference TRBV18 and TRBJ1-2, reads NAGVMQNPRHLVRRRGQEARLRCSPMKGHSHVYWYRQLPEEGLKFMVYLQKENIIDESGMPKERFSAEFPKEGPSILRIQQVVRGDSAAYFCASSPAGWDGYTFGSGTRLTVV.

DNA of the CDR3: TGCAGCGTTTACATAGATACGCAGTATTTT. This sequence encodes CSVYIDTQYF. This chain uses TRBV29-1 with TRBJ2-3; no clear D. V lost 5 bases to trimming and J lost 5 bases, with 5 bases between them. There are 10 residues in the CDR3. Germline lookup yields CDR1 SQVTM and CDR2 ANQGSEA.

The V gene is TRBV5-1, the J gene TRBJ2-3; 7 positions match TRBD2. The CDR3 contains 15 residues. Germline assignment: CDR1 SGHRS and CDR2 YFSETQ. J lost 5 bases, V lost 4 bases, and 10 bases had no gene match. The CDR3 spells CASSRSGTPGDTQYF. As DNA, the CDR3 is TGCGCCAGCAGCAGGAGCGGGACGCCTGGAGATACGCAGTATTTT.

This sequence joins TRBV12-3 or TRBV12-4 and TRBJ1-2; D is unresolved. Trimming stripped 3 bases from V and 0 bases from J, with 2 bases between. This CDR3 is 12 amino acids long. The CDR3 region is CASSFTNYGYTF. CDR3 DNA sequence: TGTGCCAGCAGTTTCACTAACTATGGCTACACCTTC.

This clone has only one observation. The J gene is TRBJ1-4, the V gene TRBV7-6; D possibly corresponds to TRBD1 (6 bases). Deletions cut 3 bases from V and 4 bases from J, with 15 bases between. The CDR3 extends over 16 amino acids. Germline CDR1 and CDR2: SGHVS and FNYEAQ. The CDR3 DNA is TGTGCCAGCAGCTTCTTCCCGGACAGCTTTAATGAAAAACTGTTTTTT. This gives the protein CASSFFPDSFNEKLFF. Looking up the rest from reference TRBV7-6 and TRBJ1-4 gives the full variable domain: GAGVSQSPRYKVTKRGQDVALRCDPISGHVSLYWYRQALGQGPEFLTYFNYEAQQDKSGLPNDRFSAERPEGSISTLTIQRTEQRDSAMYRCASSFFPDSFNEKLFFGSGTQLSVL.

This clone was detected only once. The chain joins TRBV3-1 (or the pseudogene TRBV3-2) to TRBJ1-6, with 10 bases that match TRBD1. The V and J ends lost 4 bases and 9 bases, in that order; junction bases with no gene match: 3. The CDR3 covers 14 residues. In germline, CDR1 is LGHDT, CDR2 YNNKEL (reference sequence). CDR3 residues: CASSPRTGGSPLHF. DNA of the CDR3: TGTGCCAGCAGCCCACGGACAGGGGGTTCACCCCTCCACTTT.

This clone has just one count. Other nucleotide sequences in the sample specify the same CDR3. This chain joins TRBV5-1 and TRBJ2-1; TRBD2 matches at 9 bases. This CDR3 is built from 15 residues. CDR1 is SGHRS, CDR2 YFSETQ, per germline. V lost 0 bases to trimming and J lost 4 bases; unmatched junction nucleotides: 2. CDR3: CASSLAAGGYNEQFF. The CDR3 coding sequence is TGCGCCAGCAGCTTGGCAGCGGGAGGTTACAATGAGCAGTTCTTC. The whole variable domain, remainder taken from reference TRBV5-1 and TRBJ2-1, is KAGVTQTPRYLIKTRGQQVTLSCSPISGHRSVSWYQQTPGQGLQFLFEYFSETQRNKGNFPGRFSGRQFSNSRSEMNVSTLELGDSALYLCASSLAAGGYNEQFFGPGTRLTVL.

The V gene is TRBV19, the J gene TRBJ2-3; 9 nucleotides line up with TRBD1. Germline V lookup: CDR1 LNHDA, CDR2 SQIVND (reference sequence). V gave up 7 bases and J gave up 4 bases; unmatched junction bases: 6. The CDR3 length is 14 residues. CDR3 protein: CASKRQGGSDTQYF. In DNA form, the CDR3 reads TGTGCCAGTAAAAGACAGGGGGGTTCAGATACGCAGTATTTT.